The text below deals with one TCR beta chain. Its antigen is unidentified. This sample was included in a study of cytomegalovirus exposure and HLA in healthy donors. The CDR3 has 14 amino acids. Germline V CDR1 and CDR2: SGHDT, YYEEEE. Trimming at V came to 5 bases and at J to 4 bases, leaving 8 bases not matched to a gene. Whole-study results and caveats: In a later analysis, HLA-C alleles had the fewest associated TCRs, DRB1 alleles the most. Among TCR beta chains of equal frequency, HLA-associated ones were more clonally expanded in a later analysis. For most TCR beta V segments, an earlier analysis put the productive rate at about 87% or about 30% of the time.

Both 60 Vbeta primers and 13 Jbeta primers went into the PCR. Assay: immunoSEQ multiplex PCR; the TCRdb copy retains only in-frame clones and omits some. The table has some 160,000 clones, roughly 84% seen once. When sampled, the donors appeared nominally healthy, though they likely had unrecorded immune exposures. The origin of this receptor is a man aged 50-59 years in good health and CMV-seropositive. The chain employs TRBV5-6 and TRBJ1-2; TRBD1 matches 7 bases. Source material: PBMCs. CDR3 sequence (DNA): TGTGCCAGCAGAAAAAATCAGGGGGGCTATGGCTACACCTTC. Residues: CASRKNQGGYGYTF.